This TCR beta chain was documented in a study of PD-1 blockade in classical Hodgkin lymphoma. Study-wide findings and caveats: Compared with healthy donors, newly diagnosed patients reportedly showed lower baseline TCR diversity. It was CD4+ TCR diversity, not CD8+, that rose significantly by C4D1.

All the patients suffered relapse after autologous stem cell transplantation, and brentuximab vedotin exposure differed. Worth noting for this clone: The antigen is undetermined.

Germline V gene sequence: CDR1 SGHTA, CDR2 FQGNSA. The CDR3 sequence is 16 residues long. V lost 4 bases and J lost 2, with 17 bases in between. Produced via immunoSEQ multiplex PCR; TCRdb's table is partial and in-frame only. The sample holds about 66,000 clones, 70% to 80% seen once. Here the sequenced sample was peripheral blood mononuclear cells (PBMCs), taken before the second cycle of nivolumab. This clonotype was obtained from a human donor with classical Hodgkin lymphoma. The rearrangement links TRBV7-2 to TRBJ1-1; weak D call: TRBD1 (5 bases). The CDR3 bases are TGTGCCAGCAGCTCCGACAGTCCTTTCGATAACACTGAAGCTTTCTTT. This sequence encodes CASSSDSPFDNTEAFF.